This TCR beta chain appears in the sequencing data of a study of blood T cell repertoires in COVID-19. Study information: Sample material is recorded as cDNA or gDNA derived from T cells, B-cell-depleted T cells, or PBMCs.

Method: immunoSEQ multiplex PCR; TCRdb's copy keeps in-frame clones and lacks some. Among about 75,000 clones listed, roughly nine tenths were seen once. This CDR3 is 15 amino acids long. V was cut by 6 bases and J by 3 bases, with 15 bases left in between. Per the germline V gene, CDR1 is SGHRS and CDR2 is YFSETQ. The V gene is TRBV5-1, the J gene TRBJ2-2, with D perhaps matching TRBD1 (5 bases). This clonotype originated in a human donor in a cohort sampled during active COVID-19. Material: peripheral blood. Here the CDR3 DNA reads TGCGCCAGCAATTCCGTCCAGGGTGACACCGGGGAGCTGTTTTTT. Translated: CASNSVQGDTGELFF.